The rows below give T cell receptor beta chains drawn from one sample of a study of blood T cell repertoires in COVID-19. Sequencing was performed with immunoSEQ multiplex PCR; in TCRdb, only in-frame clones are kept and a portion is missing. The table shows under 300,000 clones, with 70% to 90% occurring only once. Material: PBMCs or T cells enriched from blood (not recorded which). The receptors come from a man aged 18 to 30 who had recovered from COVID-19. The CDR3 runs from the conserved cysteine through the conserved F or W. D genes are given only for firm matches. For some rows the clone size is stated as once, few or many, or as a class when expanded; others skip it.

v_gene	abundance	j_gene	d_gene	CDR3aa	CDR3nt
TRBV7-2	-	TRBJ1-5	-	CASSLGSRNQPQHF	TGTGCCAGCAGCTTGGGCAGCAGGAATCAGCCCCAGCATTTT
TRBV2	-	TRBJ1-2	-	CASSEAGAGFYGYTF	TGTGCCAGCAGTGAAGCAGGAGCAGGGTTCTATGGCTACACCTTC
TRBV5-4	-	TRBJ2-3	TRBD1	CASSETGVDTQYF	TGTGCCAGCAGCGAAACAGGGGTAGATACGCAGTATTTT
TRBV30	-	TRBJ1-1	-	CAWDFAGATGGNTEAFF	TGTGCCTGGGATTTTGCGGGGGCGACGGGGGGGAACACTGAAGCTTTCTTT
TRBV21-1	-	TRBJ2-7	-	CASSKVTLSYEQYF	TGTGCCAGCAGCAAAGTAACCCTATCCTACGAGCAGTACTTC
TRBV6-5	-	TRBJ1-5	TRBD1	CASSYSRGGGQPQHF	TGTGCCAGCAGTTACTCAAGAGGGGGCGGGCAGCCCCAGCATTTT
TRBV15	-	TRBJ2-5	TRBD2	CATSRVSGQETQYF	TGTGCCACCAGCAGAGTTAGCGGGCAAGAGACCCAGTACTTC
TRBV24-1	-	TRBJ2-5	TRBD2	CATSDRTSGVETQYF	TGTGCCACCAGTGATCGGACTAGCGGGGTGGAGACCCAGTACTTC
TRBV15	once	TRBJ2-3	-	CATSSLRLEPQYF	TGTGCCACCAGCAGCTTACGACTCGAGCCGCAGTATTTT
TRBV10-3	-	TRBJ2-5	TRBD2	CAISSGGFQETQYF	TGTGCCATCAGTAGCGGGGGGTTCCAAGAGACCCAGTACTTC
TRBV3-1/TRBV3-2	-	TRBJ1-4	-	CASSTYTNEKLFF	TGTGCCAGCAGCACTTATACTAATGAAAAACTGTTTTTT
TRBV11-2	-	TRBJ1-1	-	CASSSVKGGAEAFF	TGTGCCAGCAGCTCCGTTAAGGGAGGCGCTGAAGCTTTCTTT
TRBV28	-	TRBJ1-1	TRBD1	CASSLGGGNTEAFF	TGTGCCAGCAGCCTAGGAGGGGGCAACACTGAAGCTTTCTTT
TRBV7-9	-	TRBJ2-1	TRBD2	CASSSLLAANEQFF	TGTGCCAGCAGCTCGCTACTAGCGGCGAATGAGCAGTTCTTC
TRBV4-1	-	TRBJ2-3	TRBD2	CASSQDPAGEVDTQYF	TGCGCCAGCAGCCAAGATCCAGCGGGGGAGGTAGATACGCAGTATTTT
TRBV19	-	TRBJ1-1	TRBD1	CATLATGAPGTEAFF	TGTGCCACCTTAGCAACAGGGGCCCCAGGCACTGAAGCTTTCTTT
TRBV7-2	-	TRBJ2-1	TRBD2	CASSLGTSGGQNEQFF	TGTGCCAGCAGCCTCGGGACTAGCGGGGGACAGAATGAGCAGTTCTTC
TRBV10-2	-	TRBJ2-1	TRBD1	CASSLGGHNEQFF	TGCGCCAGCAGTTTAGGGGGCCACAATGAGCAGTTCTTC
TRBV30	-	TRBJ1-1	TRBD1	CASIPDRGTTEAFF	TGTGCCTCTATACCGGACAGGGGGACGACTGAAGCTTTCTTT
TRBV6-1	-	TRBJ2-2	TRBD2	CASSEAYFRREGVGPGELFF	TGTGCCAGCAGTGAAGCTTATTTTCGTAGGGAGGGAGTGGGCCCCGGGGAGCTGTTTTTT
TRBV24-1	-	TRBJ2-3	TRBD2	CATSDSTSLDTQYF	TGTGCCACCAGTGATTCGACTAGCTTAGATACGCAGTATTTT
TRBV5-1	-	TRBJ2-7	-	CASSSGDRSYEQYF	TGCGCCAGCAGCTCGGGGGACAGAAGCTACGAGCAGTACTTC
TRBV28	once	TRBJ2-7	TRBD1	CASSRAGTGEYEQYF	TGTGCCAGCAGTCGGGCCGGGACAGGAGAATACGAGCAGTACTTC